The following is a T cell receptor beta chain sequence with its context. Its cognate antigen is unknown. Trimming took 3 bases from V and 8 from J; bases not matched to a gene: 4. The CDR3 totals 14 residues. Germline V CDR1 and CDR2: SGDLS, YYNGEE. This record belongs to a study of beta chain features in type 1 diabetes. Study-wide points: Whether TCRB rearrangement is influenced by HLA type was left unresolved in this analysis. Patients and controls would share equally any PCR tilt toward shorter templates.

Donors underwent one heparinised blood draw, 95 to 150 mL on average. Reverse transcription of all isolated RNA meant that expressed TCRB transcripts were sequenced. Sequencing used immunoSEQ multiplex PCR; TCRdb keeps in-frame clones, though not all of them. The table records 300,000 to 350,000 clones, around 20% of them present only once. The specimen sequenced was naive CD4+ T cells from blood. This receptor was obtained from a woman aged 18-29 years in good health. V is TRBV9 and J is TRBJ2-1; 11 positions agree with TRBD2. CDR3 nucleotide sequence: TGTGCCAGCAGCGATAGCGGGAGGGCCGATGAGCAGTTCTTC. Translated: CASSDSGRADEQFF.